The rows below give T cell receptor beta chains drawn from one sample of a study of cytomegalovirus exposure and HLA in healthy donors. Measured with immunoSEQ multiplex PCR; TCRdb has only the in-frame clones, and not every one. The repertoire holds fewer than 200,000 clones, with 70% to 90% as singletons. The sample consisted of PBMCs. The receptors were sampled from a woman aged 30 to 39 in good health and CMV-seropositive. Both conserved end residues are part of each CDR3. D genes are given only for firm matches. Clone size is given for some rows only: seen once, a few or many times, or a class if the clone is expanded.

.,TRBJ1-5,13,.,TRBV18,CASSQDRNQPQHF,TGTGCCAGCTCACAGGACAGAAATCAGCCCCAGCATTTT
.,TRBJ2-5,13,TRBD2,TRBV5-1,CASSMAGEETQYF,TGCGCCAGCAGCATGGCGGGGGAAGAGACCCAGTACTTC
.,TRBJ2-3,15,.,TRBV11-2,CASSLYGSYTDTQYF,TGTGCCAGCAGCTTATATGGCAGTTACACAGATACGCAGTATTTT
few,TRBJ2-3,15,.,TRBV9,CASSVSGAGTDTQYF,TGTGCCAGCAGCGTCTCAGGGGCCGGCACAGATACGCAGTATTTT
few,TRBJ1-4,14,.,TRBV2,CASSEVDISEKLFF,TGTGCCAGCAGTGAAGTAGACATTAGTGAAAAACTGTTTTTT
few,TRBJ2-2,15,TRBD1,TRBV7-2,CASSFRTGDPGELFF,TGTGCCAGCAGCTTCAGGACAGGGGATCCCGGGGAGCTGTTTTTT
.,TRBJ1-2,13,.,TRBV6-4,CASSDQGLGGYTF,TGTGCCAGCAGTGACCAGGGGCTCGGTGGCTACACCTTC
few,TRBJ1-1,16,.,TRBV5-4,CASSLGAVGRNTEAFF,TGTGCCAGCAGCTTGGGGGCCGTGGGCAGGAACACTGAAGCTTTCTTT
.,TRBJ1-2,13,.,TRBV28,CASSLGGFYGYTF,TGTGCCAGCAGTTTGGGGGGATTCTATGGCTACACCTTC
.,TRBJ2-6,22,.,TRBV5-1,CASSLSGIPDPGGISGANVLTF,TGCGCCAGCAGCTTGTCTGGTATACCGGACCCAGGGGGGATCTCTGGGGCCAACGTCCTGACTTTC